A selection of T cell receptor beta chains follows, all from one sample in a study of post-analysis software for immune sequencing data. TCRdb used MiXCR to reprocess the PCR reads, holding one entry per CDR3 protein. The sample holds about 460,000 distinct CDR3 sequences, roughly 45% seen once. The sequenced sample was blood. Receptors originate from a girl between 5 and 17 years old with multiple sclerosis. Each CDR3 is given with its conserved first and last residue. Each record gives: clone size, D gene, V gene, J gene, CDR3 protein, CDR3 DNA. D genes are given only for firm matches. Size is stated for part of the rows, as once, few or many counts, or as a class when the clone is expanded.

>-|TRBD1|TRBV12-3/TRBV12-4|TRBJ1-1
CASSRQGASEAFF
TGTGCCAGCAGTCGACAGGGGGCGTCTGAAGCTTTCTTT
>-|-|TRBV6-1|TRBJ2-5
CASSEAAGYGGTQYF
TGTGCCAGCAGTGAAGCGGCAGGGTATGGGGGGACCCAGTACTTC
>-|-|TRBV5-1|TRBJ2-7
CASRDDRLSAYEQYF
TGCGCCAGCAGGGACGACAGGCTATCGGCCTACGAGCAGTACTTC
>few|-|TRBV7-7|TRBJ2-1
CASSFGGGGDNEQFF
TGTGCTAGCAGCTTTGGGGGCGGGGGAGACAATGAGCAGTTCTTC
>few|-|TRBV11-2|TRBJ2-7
CASSSLVDEQYF
TGTGCCAGCAGCTCGTTGGTGGACGAGCAGTACTTC
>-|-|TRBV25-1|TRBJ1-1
CASSEYRGGTEAFF
TGTGCCAGCAGTGAATATCGAGGGGGAACTGAAGCTTTCTTT
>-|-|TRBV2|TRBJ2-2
CASSRDNPQNTGELFF
TGTGCCAGCAGTAGGGACAACCCCCAGAACACCGGGGAGCTGTTTTTT
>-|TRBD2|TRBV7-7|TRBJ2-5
CASSRDYGQETQYF
TGTGCTAGCAGCAGGGACTATGGACAAGAGACCCAGTACTTC
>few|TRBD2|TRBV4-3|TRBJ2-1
CASSQVTSGRAGDEQFF
TGCGCCAGCAGCCAAGTGACTAGCGGGAGGGCGGGCGATGAGCAGTTCTTC
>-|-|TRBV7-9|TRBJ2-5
CASSLDGEETQYF
TGTGCCAGCAGCTTAGATGGGGAAGAGACCCAGTACTTC
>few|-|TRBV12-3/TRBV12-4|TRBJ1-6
CASSLYSRTNSPLHF
TGTGCCAGCAGTTTGTACAGCAGAACTAATTCACCCCTCCACTTT
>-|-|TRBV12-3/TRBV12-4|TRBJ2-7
CASHVGTYEQYF
TGTGCCAGCCACGTGGGAACCTACGAGCAGTACTTC
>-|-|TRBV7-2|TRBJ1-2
CASSLAWSSSHGYTF
TGTGCCAGCAGCTTAGCTTGGAGCAGTTCGCATGGCTACACCTTC
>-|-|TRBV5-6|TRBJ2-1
CASSFYRLEAGRQFF
TGTGCCAGCAGCTTTTACCGACTAGAAGCCGGGAGGCAGTTCTTC
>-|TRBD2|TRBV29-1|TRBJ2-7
CSVESRGVSSYEQYF
TGCAGCGTTGAATCCCGGGGGGTCAGCTCCTACGAGCAGTACTTC
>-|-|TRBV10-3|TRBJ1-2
CAITEEAGAAGYTF
TGTGCCATCACCGAGGAGGCGGGGGCGGCCGGCTACACCTTC
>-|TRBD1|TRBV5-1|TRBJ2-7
CASVDRGSLHEQYF
TGCGCCAGCGTGGACAGGGGAAGCCTTCACGAGCAGTACTTC
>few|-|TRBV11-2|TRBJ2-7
CASSVGTRLYEQYF
TGTGCCAGCAGCGTCGGGACAAGACTCTACGAGCAGTACTTC
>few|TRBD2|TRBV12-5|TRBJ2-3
CASARGGLKADTQYF
TGTGCTAGTGCCCGGGGGGGACTTAAGGCAGATACGCAGTATTTT
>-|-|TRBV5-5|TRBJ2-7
CASSHPGDNYEQYF
TGTGCCAGCAGCCACCCAGGGGACAACTACGAGCAGTACTTC
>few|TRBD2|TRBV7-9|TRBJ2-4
CASSLGHGLAETKNIQYF
TGTGCCAGCAGCTTAGGTCACGGACTAGCGGAAACTAAAAACATTCAGTACTTC
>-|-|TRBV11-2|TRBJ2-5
CASSLVGSLADQETQYF
TGTGCCAGCAGCTTAGTTGGCTCTTTGGCCGACCAAGAGACCCAGTACTTC
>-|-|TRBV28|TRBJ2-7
CASRTPTGPWYF
TGTGCCAGCAGGACCCCGACAGGACCTTGGTACTTC
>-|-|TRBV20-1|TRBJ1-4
CSARDPDPAGEKLFF
TGCAGTGCTAGAGATCCCGACCCCGCGGGTGAAAAACTGTTTTTT
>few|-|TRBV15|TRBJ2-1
CATSSLGGLVPYNEQFF
TGTGCCACCAGCAGCCTCGGTGGTCTAGTGCCCTACAATGAGCAGTTCTTC
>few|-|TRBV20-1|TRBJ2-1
CSVGAGRDYNEQFF
TGCAGTGTAGGGGCGGGAAGGGATTACAATGAGCAGTTCTTC
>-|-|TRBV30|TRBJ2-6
CAWAPLRAGANVLTF
TGTGCCTGGGCCCCCCTACGGGCTGGGGCCAACGTCCTGACTTTC
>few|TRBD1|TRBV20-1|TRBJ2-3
CSARHDRATSTDTQYF
TGCAGTGCTAGACATGACAGGGCGACAAGCACAGATACGCAGTATTTT
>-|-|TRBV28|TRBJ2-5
CASTGDVETQYF
TGTGCCAGCACTGGGGACGTGGAGACCCAGTACTTC
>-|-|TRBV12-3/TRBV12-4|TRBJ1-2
CASSLGSGIHGYTF
TGTGCCAGCAGTTTAGGTTCCGGGATCCATGGCTACACCTTC
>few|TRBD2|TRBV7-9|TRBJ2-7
CASSFGTSAYEQYF
TGTGCCAGCAGCTTCGGGACTAGCGCCTACGAGCAGTACTTC
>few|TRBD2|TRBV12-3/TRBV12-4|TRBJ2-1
CASSLSVGLAGAEQFF
TGTGCCAGCAGTTTGTCGGTCGGACTAGCGGGAGCTGAGCAGTTCTTC
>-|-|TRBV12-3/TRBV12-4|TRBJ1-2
CASSPRGGTSGYTF
TGTGCCAGCAGTCCCCGCGGGGGGACAAGCGGCTACACCTTC
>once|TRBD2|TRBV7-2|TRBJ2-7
CTSSFSGSSYEQYF
TGTACCAGCAGCTTTAGCGGGAGCTCCTACGAGCAGTACTTC
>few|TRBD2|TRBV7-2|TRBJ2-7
CASSLSRTSGYEQYF
TGTGCCAGCAGCTTATCTCGAACTAGCGGCTACGAGCAGTACTTC
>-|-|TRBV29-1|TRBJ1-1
CSVDQGGTEAFF
TGCAGCGTTGATCAGGGTGGCACTGAAGCTTTCTTT
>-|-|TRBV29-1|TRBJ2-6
CSVDESGAGANVLTF
TGCAGCGTTGATGAGTCCGGGGCCGGGGCCAACGTCCTGACTTTC
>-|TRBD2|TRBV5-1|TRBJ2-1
CASSSGTMLNNEQFF
TGCGCCAGCAGCTCCGGGACTATGCTGAATAATGAGCAGTTCTTC
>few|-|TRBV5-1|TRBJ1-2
CASSLGTTGYGYTF
TGCGCCAGCAGCTTGGGGACTACAGGTTATGGCTACACCTTC
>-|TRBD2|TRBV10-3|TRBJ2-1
CAISDPGLADSYNEQFF
TGTGCCATCAGTGACCCAGGGCTAGCGGACTCCTACAATGAGCAGTTCTTC
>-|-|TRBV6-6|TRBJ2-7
CASSKHSGEPTLHEQYF
TGTGCCAGCAGCAAACATTCAGGGGAACCCACCCTGCACGAGCAGTACTTC
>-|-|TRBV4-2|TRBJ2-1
CASSQRLRDNEQFF
TGTGCCAGCAGCCAAAGACTAAGAGACAATGAGCAGTTCTTC
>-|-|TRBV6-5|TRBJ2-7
CASRLRDCGGYEQYF
TGTGCCAGCAGACTCCGGGACTGTGGAGGTTACGAGCAGTACTTC
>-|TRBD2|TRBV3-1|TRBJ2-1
CAGSQGTSGIIEQFF
TGTGCCGGCAGCCAAGGGACTAGCGGGATAATTGAGCAGTTCTTC
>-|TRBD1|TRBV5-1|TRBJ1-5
CASSLDRGGQPQHF
TGCGCCAGCAGCTTGGACAGGGGTGGGCAGCCCCAGCATTTT
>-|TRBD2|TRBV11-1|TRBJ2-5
CASSFAAGGLETQYF
TGTGCCAGCAGCTTTGCGGCGGGAGGACTGGAGACCCAGTACTTC
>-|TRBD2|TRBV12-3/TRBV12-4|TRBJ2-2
CASADGAGVGTGELFF
TGTGCCAGCGCCGATGGGGCGGGAGTGGGTACCGGGGAGCTGTTTTTT
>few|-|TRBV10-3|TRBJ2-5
CAISESSGGETQYF
TGTGCCATCAGTGAGTCGAGCGGTGGGGAGACCCAGTACTTC
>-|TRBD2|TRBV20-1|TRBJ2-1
CSAGRTSGKHEQFF
TGCAGTGCTGGTCGGACTAGCGGGAAACATGAGCAGTTCTTC
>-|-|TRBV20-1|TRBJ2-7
CSARTVAGSSYEQYF
TGCAGTGCTAGAACGGTGGCAGGGAGCTCCTACGAGCAGTACTTC
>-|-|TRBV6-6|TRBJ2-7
CASSLTGSCEQYF
TGTGCCAGCAGCCTGACCGGGAGCTGCGAGCAGTACTTC
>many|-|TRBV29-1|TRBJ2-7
CSVVGDGLDEQYF
TGCAGCGTTGTAGGGGACGGTCTGGACGAGCAGTACTTC
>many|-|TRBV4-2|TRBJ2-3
CASSQDWGNTDTQYF
TGTGCCAGCAGCCAAGATTGGGGCAACACAGATACGCAGTATTTT
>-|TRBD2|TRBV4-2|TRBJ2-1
CASSQPEGAGGLYNEQFF
TGTGCCAGCAGCCAACCCGAAGGAGCGGGAGGGTTATACAATGAGCAGTTCTTC
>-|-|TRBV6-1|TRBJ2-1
CASSEVFRVAFF
TGTGCCAGCAGTGAAGTTTTCAGGGTTGCGTTCTTC
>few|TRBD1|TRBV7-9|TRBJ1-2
CASSPSTGRDDGYTF
TGTGCCAGCAGCCCGTCGACAGGGAGGGACGATGGCTACACCTTC
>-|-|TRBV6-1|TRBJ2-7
CATRRDSDLYGYF
TGTGCCACCAGGCGGGACAGCGATTTATACGGGTACTTC
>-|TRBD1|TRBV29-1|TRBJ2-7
CSVQYEGQGPLYEQYF
TGCAGCGTACAATACGAGGGACAGGGGCCACTCTACGAGCAGTACTTC
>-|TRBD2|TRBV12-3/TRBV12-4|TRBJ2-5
CASSGTSGIATQYF
TGTGCCAGCAGCGGGACTAGCGGGATTGCGACCCAGTACTTC